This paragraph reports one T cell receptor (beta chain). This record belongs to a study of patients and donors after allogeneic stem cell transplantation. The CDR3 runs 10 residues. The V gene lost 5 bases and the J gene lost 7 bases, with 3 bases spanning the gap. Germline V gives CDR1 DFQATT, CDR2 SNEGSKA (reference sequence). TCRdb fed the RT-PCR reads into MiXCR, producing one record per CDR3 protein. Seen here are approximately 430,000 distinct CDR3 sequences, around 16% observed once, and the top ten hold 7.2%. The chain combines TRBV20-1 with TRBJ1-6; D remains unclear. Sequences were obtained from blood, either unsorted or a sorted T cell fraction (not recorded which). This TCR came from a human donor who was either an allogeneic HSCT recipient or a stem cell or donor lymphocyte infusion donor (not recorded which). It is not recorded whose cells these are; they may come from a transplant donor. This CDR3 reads CSAVNSPLHF. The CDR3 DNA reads TGCAGTGCTGTAAATTCACCCCTCCACTTT.